What follows describes a single TCR beta chain. Nominally healthy donors provided the samples, though records likely missed some immune exposures. Per germline, CDR1 MNHNS and CDR2 SASEGT. The CDR3 consists of 15 residues. Trimming at V came to 6 bases and at J to 1 base, leaving 4 bases not matched to a gene. This entry belongs to a study of cytomegalovirus exposure and HLA in healthy donors. The PCR made use of 60 Vbeta and 13 Jbeta primers. Repertoires were generated with immunoSEQ multiplex PCR, while TCRdb's copy carries only in-frame clones and drops some. The sample contains roughly 240,000 clones, about 85% of which appear only once.

This chain uses TRBV6-1 with TRBJ2-3; 10 bases are a match to TRBD2. The sequenced sample consisted of PBMCs. The clonotype comes from a girl under 10 years old in good health and CMV-seronegative. CDR3 residues: CASSLTSGRTDTQYF. CDR3 DNA: TGTGCCAGCAGCCTGACTAGCGGGCGCACAGATACGCAGTATTTT.